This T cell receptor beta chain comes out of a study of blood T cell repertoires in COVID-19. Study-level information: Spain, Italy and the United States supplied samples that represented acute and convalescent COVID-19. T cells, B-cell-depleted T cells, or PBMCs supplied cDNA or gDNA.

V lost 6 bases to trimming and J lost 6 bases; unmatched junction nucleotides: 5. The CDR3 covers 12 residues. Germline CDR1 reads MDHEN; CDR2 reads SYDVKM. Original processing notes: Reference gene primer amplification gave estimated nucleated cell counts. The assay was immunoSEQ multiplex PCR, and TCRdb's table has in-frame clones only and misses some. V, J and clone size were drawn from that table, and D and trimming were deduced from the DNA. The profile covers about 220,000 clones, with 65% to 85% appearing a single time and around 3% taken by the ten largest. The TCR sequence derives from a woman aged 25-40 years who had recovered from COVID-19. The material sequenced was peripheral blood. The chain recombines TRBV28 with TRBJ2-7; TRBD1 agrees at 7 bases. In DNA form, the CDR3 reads TGTGCCAGCAGGACAGGGCCGGTCGAGCAGTACTTC. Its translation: CASRTGPVEQYF.